Detailed here is one T cell receptor (beta chain). Its matching antigen is unknown. The PCR made use of 60 Vbeta and 13 Jbeta primers. Repertoires were generated with immunoSEQ multiplex PCR, while TCRdb's copy carries only in-frame clones and drops some. The sample contains some 160,000 clones, approximately 80% of which appear only once. This entry belongs to a study of cytomegalovirus exposure and HLA in healthy donors. The study, taken as a whole, reports: There were several of the most significant clusters that appeared linked to common viral pathogens in a later analysis. In a later analysis, a missense DCLRE1C variant was linked to TCR beta V- and J-gene trimming.

The CDR3 is 14 amino acids. Trimming pared 0 bases from V and 4 bases from J, leaving 10 bases between. Germline V CDR1 and CDR2: MNHEY, SVGAGI. The TCR originated in a man aged 50-60 years in good health and CMV-seropositive. The chain is built from TRBV6-5 and TRBJ2-7; the D is unclear. Input material: PBMCs. The DNA of the CDR3 is TGTGCCAGCAGTTACTCCCCAGGTTCGTACGAGCAGTACTTC. Translation: CASSYSPGSYEQYF.